This T cell receptor beta chain was sequenced for a study of PD-1 blockade in classical Hodgkin lymphoma. General study findings and limits: TCR diversity rose significantly by C4D1 in CD4+ but not CD8+ cells. For complete responders, baseline diversity was comparable to that of newly diagnosed patients.

Looked up from germline, CDR1 is SGHRS and CDR2 is YFSETQ. CDR3 length: 14 residues. V gave up 0 bases and J gave up 5 bases, with 10 bases separating them. TCRdb's table, derived via immunoSEQ multiplex PCR, lists solely in-frame clones and lacks some. Found here are under 75,000 clones, more than 75% of them singletons; the top ten hold under 7%. Brentuximab vedotin exposure varied among the patients, all of whom had relapsed after autologous stem cell transplantation. Classifying best responses yielded complete response, partial response or progressive disease. A note on this clone: The antigen remains undetermined.

The source is a human donor with classical Hodgkin lymphoma. This sample comprised peripheral blood mononuclear cells (PBMCs), obtained before the second cycle of nivolumab. The V gene is TRBV5-1, the J gene TRBJ2-3, with D possibly being TRBD1 or TRBD2 (5 bases each). The DNA for the CDR3 is TGCGCCAGCAGCTTGGGGGACCGTATAGATACGCAGTATTTT. Its protein product is CASSLGDRIDTQYF.